What follows describes a single TCR beta chain. These data originate in a study of blood T cell repertoires in COVID-19. V was clipped by 3 bases and J by 6 bases; unmatched bases: 8. Germline CDR1 reads KGHSH; CDR2 reads LQKENI. The CDR3 sequence is 16 residues long. Authors' methods: Quantification of nucleated cells was approximated via reference gene primer amplification. Generated by immunoSEQ multiplex PCR, the TCRdb table keeps only in-frame clones and is missing some. That table furnishes V, J and clone size, whereas the DNA furnished D and trimming. The table shows 200,000 to 250,000 clones, with 65% to 85% occurring only once.

The sequence derives from an elderly woman with acute or convalescent COVID-19. The sample comprised peripheral blood. The rearrangement uses TRBV18 and TRBJ2-1; 10 bases fit TRBD2. The CDR3, as DNA: TGTGCCAGCTCACCTCGACTAGCGGGTAACACCAATGAGCAGTTCTTC. Residues: CASSPRLAGNTNEQFF.